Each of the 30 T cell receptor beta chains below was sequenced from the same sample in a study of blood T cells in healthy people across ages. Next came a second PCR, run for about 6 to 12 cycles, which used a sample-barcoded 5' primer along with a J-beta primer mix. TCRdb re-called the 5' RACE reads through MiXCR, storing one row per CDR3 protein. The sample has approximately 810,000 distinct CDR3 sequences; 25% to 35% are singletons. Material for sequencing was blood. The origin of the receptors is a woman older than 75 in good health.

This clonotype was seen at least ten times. CDR3 sequence: CSVSPEGNYGYTF. The CDR3 coding sequence is TGCAGCGTTTCCCCGGAGGGCAACTATGGCTACACCTTC. This chain uses TRBV29-1 with TRBJ1-2; D not certain. The CDR3 extends over 13 amino acids. The germline V gene encodes CDR1 SQVTM and CDR2 ANQGSEA. Trimming removed 5 bases from V and 2 bases from J, with 12 bases in between.

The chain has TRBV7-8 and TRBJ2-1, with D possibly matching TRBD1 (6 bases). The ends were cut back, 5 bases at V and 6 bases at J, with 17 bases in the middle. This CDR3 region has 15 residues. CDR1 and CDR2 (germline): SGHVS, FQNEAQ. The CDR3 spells CASSTGQFGSNEQFF. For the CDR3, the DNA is TGTGCCAGCAGCACAGGACAGTTTGGGAGCAATGAGCAGTTCTTC.

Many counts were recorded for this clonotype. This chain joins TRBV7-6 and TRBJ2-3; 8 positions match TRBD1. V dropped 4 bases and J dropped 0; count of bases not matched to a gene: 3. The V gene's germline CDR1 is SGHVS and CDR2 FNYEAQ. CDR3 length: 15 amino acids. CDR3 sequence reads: CASSSQGASTDTQYF. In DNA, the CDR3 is TGTGCCAGCAGCTCCCAGGGGGCCAGCACAGATACGCAGTATTTT.

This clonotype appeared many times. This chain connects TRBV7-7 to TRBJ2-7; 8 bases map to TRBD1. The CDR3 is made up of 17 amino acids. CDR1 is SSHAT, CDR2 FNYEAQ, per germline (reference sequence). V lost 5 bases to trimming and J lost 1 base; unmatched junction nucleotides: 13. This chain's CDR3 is CASSVYLLGQGSYEQYF. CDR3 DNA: TGTGCCAGCAGCGTATATCTCCTTGGACAGGGATCCTACGAGCAGTACTTC.

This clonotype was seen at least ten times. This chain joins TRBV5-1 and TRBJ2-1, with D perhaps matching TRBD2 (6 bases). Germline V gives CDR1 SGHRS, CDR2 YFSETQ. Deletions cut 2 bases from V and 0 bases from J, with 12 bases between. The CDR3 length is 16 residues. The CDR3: CASSFTGLYSYNEQFF. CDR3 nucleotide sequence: TGCGCCAGCAGCTTTACGGGACTGTACTCCTACAATGAGCAGTTCTTC.

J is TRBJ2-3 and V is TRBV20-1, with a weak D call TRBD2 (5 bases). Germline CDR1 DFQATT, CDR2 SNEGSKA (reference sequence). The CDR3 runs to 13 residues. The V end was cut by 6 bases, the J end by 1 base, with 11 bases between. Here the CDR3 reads CSAPPAGTDTQYF. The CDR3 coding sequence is TGCAGTGCCCCCCCAGCGGGCACAGATACGCAGTATTTT.

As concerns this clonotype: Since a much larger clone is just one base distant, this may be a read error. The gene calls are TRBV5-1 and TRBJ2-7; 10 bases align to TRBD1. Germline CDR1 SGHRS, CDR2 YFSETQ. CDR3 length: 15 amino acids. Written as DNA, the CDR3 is TGCACCAGCAGGCCGACAGGGGGCCTTACCTACGAGCAGTACTTC. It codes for CTSRPTGGLTYEQYF.

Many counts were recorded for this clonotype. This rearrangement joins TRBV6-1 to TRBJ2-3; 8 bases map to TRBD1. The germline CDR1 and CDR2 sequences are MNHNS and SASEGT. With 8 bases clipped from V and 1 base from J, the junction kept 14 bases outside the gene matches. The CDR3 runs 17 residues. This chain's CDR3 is CASGRDRPAFGTDTQYF. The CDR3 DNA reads TGTGCCAGCGGCCGGGACAGGCCTGCTTTTGGCACAGATACGCAGTATTTT.

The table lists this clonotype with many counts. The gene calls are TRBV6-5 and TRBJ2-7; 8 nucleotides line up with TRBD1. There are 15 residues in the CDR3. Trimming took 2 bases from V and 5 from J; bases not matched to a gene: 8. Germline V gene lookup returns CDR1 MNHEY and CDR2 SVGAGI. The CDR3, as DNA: TGTGCCAGCAGTTACGGGGACAGGTCTATTCACGAGCAGTACTTC. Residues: CASSYGDRSIHEQYF.

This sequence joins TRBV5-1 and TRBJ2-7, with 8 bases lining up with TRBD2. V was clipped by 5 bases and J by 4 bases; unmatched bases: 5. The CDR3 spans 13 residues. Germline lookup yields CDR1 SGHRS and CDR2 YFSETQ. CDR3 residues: CASSSSGGYEQYF. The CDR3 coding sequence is TGCGCCAGCAGTTCGAGCGGGGGATACGAGCAGTACTTC.

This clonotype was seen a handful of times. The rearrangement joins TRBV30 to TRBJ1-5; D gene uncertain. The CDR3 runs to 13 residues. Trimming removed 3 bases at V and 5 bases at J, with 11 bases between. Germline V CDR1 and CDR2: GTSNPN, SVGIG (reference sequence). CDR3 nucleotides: TGTGCCTGGAGCGAACACGGGGATCAGCCCCAGCATTTT. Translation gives CAWSEHGDQPQHF.

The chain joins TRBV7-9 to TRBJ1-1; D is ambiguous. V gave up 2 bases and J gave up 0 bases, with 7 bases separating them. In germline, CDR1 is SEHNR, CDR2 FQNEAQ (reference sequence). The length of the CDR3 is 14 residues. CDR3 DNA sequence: TGTGCCAGCAGCTTAAAGACGGTGAACACTGAAGCTTTCTTT. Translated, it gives CASSLKTVNTEAFF.

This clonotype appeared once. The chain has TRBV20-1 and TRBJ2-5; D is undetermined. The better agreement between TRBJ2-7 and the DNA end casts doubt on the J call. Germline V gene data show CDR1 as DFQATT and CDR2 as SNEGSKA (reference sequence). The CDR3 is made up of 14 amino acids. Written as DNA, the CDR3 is TGCAGTGCTAGGAGACTCTCCCTGGGGAACGAGCAGTACTTC. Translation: CSARRLSLGNEQYF.

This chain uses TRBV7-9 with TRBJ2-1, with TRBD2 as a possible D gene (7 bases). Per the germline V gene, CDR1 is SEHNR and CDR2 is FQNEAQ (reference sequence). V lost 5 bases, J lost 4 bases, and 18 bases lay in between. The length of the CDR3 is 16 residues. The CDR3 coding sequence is TGTGCCAGCAGCCGCCCGGGGAGGGGGGAATACAATGAGCAGTTCTTC. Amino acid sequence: CASSRPGRGEYNEQFF.

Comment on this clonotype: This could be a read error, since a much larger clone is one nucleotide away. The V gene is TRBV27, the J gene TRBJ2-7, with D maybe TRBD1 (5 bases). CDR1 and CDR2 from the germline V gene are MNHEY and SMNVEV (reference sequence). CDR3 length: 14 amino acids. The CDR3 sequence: CANSLGRARYEQYF. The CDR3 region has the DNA TGTGCCAACAGTTTAGGCAGGGCCCGCTACGAGCAGTACTTC.

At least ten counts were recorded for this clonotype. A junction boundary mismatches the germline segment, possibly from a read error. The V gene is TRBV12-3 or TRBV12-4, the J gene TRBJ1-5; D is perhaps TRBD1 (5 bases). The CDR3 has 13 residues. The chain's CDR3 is CASSLGVNQPQHF. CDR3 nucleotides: TGTGCCAGCAGCTTAGGGGTAAATCAGCCCCAGCATTTT.

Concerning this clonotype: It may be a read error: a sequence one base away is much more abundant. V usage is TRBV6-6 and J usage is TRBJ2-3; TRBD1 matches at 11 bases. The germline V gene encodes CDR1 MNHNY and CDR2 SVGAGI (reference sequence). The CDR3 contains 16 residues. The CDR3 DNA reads TGTGTCAGTGGGGGGACAGGGGGGAATAGCACAGATACGCAGTATTTT. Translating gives CVSGGTGGNSTDTQYF.

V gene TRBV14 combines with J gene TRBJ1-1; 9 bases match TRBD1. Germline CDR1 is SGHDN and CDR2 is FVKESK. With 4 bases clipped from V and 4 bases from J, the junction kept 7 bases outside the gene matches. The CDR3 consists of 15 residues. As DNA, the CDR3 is TGTGCCAGCAGCCGGTCCGGGACAGGGTCCACTGAAGCTTTCTTT. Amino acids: CASSRSGTGSTEAFF.

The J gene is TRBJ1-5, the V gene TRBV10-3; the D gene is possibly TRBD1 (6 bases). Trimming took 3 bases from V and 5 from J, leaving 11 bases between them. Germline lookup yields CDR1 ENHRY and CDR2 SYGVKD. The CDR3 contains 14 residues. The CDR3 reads CAISEQPGDQPQHF. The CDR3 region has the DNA TGTGCCATCAGTGAACAGCCAGGGGATCAGCCCCAGCATTTT.

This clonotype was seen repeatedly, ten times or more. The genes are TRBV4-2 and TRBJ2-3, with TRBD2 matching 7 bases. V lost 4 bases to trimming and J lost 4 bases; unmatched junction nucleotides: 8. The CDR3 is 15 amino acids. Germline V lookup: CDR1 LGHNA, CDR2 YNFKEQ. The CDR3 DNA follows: TGTGCCAGCAGCCGCAATTCCCGGGGGGCAGATACGCAGTATTTT. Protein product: CASSRNSRGADTQYF.

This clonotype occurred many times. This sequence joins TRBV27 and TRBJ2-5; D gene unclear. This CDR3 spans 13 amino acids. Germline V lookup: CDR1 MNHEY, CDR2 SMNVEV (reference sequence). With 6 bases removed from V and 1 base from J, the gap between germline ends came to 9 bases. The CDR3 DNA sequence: TGTGCCAGCAGGAGTCTGAGCCAAGAGACCCAGTACTTC. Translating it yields CASRSLSQETQYF.

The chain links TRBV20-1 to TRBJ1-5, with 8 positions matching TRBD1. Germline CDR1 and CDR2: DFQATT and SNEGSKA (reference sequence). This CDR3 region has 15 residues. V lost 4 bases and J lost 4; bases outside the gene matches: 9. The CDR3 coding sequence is TGCAGTGCTATAAGGACAGGGTTTGATAATCAGCCCCAGCATTTT. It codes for CSAIRTGFDNQPQHF.

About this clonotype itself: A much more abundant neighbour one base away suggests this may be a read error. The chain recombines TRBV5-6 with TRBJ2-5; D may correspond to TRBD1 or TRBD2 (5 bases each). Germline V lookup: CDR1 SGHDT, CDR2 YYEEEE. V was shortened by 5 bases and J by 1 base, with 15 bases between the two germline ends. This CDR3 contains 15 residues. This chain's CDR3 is CASSPVGGSQETQYF. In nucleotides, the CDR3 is TGTGCCAGCAGTCCCGTTGGGGGTTCCCAAGAGACCCAGTACTTC.

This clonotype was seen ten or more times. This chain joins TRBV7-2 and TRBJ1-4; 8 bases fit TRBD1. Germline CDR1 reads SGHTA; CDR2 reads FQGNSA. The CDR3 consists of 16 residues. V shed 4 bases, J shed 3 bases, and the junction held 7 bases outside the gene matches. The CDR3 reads CASSSNPQGANEKLFF. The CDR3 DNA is TGTGCCAGCAGCTCGAACCCACAGGGGGCTAATGAAAAACTGTTTTTT.

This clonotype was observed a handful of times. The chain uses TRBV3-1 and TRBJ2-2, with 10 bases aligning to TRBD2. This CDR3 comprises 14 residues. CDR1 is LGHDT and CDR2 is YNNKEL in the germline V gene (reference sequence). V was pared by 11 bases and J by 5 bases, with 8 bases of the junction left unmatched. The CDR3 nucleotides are TGTGCCTCAAGCGGGGGGGTTCGAACCGGGGAGCTGTTTTTT. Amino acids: CASSGGVRTGELFF. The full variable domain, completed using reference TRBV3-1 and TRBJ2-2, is DTAVSQTPKYLVTQMGNDKSIKCEQNLGHDTMYWYKQDSKKFLKIMFSYNNKELIINETVPNRFSPKSPDKAHLNLHINSLELGDSAVYFCASSGGVRTGELFFGEGSRLTVL.

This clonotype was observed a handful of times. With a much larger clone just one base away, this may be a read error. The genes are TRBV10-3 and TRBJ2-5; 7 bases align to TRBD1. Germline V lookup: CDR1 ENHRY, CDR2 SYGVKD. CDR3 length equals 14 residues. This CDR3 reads CAIRESDRPETQYF. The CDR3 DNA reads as TGTGCCATCAGGGAGTCGGACAGGCCAGAGACCCAGTACTTC.

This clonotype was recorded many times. The CDR3 DNA reads as TGCGCCAGCAGCCGGGACCGAGTCGAGCAGTACTTC. Its protein is CASSRDRVEQYF. V and J are TRBV5-1 and TRBJ2-7; D may correspond to TRBD1 or TRBD2 (5 bases each). This CDR3 spans 12 amino acids. The V end lost 4 bases, the J end lost 6 bases, and 11 bases lay between the germline ends. Per the germline V gene, CDR1 is SGHRS and CDR2 is YFSETQ. The entire variable domain, with the rest obtained from reference TRBV5-1 and TRBJ2-7, is as follows: KAGVTQTPRYLIKTRGQQVTLSCSPISGHRSVSWYQQTPGQGLQFLFEYFSETQRNKGNFPGRFSGRQFSNSRSEMNVSTLELGDSALYLCASSRDRVEQYFGPGTRLTVT.

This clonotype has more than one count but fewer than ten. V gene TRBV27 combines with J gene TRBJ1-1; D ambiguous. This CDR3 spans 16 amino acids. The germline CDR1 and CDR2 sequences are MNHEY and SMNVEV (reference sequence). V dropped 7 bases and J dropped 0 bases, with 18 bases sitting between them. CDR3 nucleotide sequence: TGTGCCAGCATTAGACTTGGGCGGGAGCTGAACACTGAAGCTTTCTTT. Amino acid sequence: CASIRLGRELNTEAFF.

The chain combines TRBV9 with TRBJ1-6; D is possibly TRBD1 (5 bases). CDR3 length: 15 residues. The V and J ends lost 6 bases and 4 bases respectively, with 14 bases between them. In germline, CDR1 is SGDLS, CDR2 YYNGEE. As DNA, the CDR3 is TGTGCCAGCACTGCAGGGACCGCGTATAATTCACCCCTCCACTTT. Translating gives CASTAGTAYNSPLHF.

The CDR3 region has the DNA TGTGCCAGCACAAGAGGGCAGGGTCGGTACGAGCAGTACTTC. It specifies CASTRGQGRYEQYF. The chain is built from TRBV27 and TRBJ2-7, with D perhaps assigned TRBD1 or TRBD2 (5 bases each). The length of the CDR3 is 14 residues. Per the germline V gene, CDR1 is MNHEY and CDR2 is SMNVEV (reference sequence). Trimming left V 7 bases short and J 4 bases short, with 17 bases between.